Given below is one T cell receptor (beta chain) in context. Its antigen is as yet unknown. The length of the CDR3 is 16 residues. The J segment lost 2 bases and the V segment lost 6 bases, leaving 13 bases of the junction unmatched. CDR1 MDHEN and CDR2 SYDVKM come from the germline V gene. The data derive from a study of shared clonotypes between healthy human individuals. Overall study: For every donor, three CD4 naive, three CD4 memory, two CD8 naive and one CD8 memory plates were used.

Deep-level running was used for the assay. The genomic DNA of each subset was split evenly across several immunoSEQ plates. TCRdb keeps only in-frame clones here, not all; method: immunoSEQ multiplex PCR. The sample records about 2.3 million clones, around 92% being singletons. Study outcomes and limitations: Naive subsets generally had larger estimated richness than memory subsets.

The chain uses TRBV28 and TRBJ2-7, with TRBD2 identical over 7 bases. Sequencing input: naive CD4+ T cells from PBMCs. As for subset: CD45RA+ positively selected. The TCR originated in a man between 18 and 35 years old in good health. Some clones in this sample may be carry-over from other donors' samples. The CDR3 reads CASSLEASGFTYEQYF. CDR3 DNA sequence: TGTGCCAGCAGCCTGGAGGCTAGCGGTTTTACCTACGAGCAGTACTTC.